These 15 T cell receptor beta chains originate from one sample sequenced in a study of cytomegalovirus exposure and HLA in healthy donors. Primers: 60 Vbeta forward and 13 Jbeta reverse. The data were produced by immunoSEQ multiplex PCR, yet TCRdb's version contains in-frame clones alone and is incomplete. The repertoire holds around 150,000 clones, roughly 79% seen once, with 2.8% in the top ten. Sequenced: PBMCs. These receptors all stem from a male donor in good health and CMV-seronegative.

This clone was observed a few times. The rearrangement links TRBV6-5 to TRBJ1-3, with 8 bases that match TRBD1. The V segment lost 3 bases and the J segment 4 bases; nucleotides outside the gene matches: 2. Germline V gene sequence: CDR1 MNHEY, CDR2 SVGAGI. The CDR3 runs 14 residues. CDR3 sequence (DNA): TGTGCCAGCAGTTATGACAGGGGCGGAAACACCATATATTTT. Amino acids: CASSYDRGGNTIYF.

This clone occurred a few times. The chain joins TRBV10-3 to TRBJ2-7, with 11 bases lining up with TRBD1. The CDR3 totals 15 residues. Germline CDR1 and CDR2: ENHRY and SYGVKD. V was clipped by 3 bases and J by 3 bases; unmatched bases: 4. The CDR3 reads CAISEMGTGGYEQYF. As DNA, the CDR3 is TGTGCCATCAGTGAAATGGGGACAGGGGGCTACGAGCAGTACTTC.

The sample holds a few counts of this clone. The rearrangement joins TRBV9 to TRBJ1-5; a weak D match, TRBD1 (6 bases). Trimming stripped 0 bases from V and 5 bases from J, with 12 bases between. Germline loops: CDR1 SGDLS, CDR2 YYNGEE. The CDR3 spans 15 residues. CDR3 residues: CASSVEGVPHQPQHF. The DNA for the CDR3 is TGTGCCAGCAGCGTAGAGGGGGTACCCCATCAGCCCCAGCATTTT.

The chain recombines TRBV10-3 with TRBJ1-1, with D tentatively TRBD1 (5 bases). In germline, CDR1 is ENHRY, CDR2 SYGVKD. V shed 6 bases and J shed 3 bases, with 11 bases lying between them. The CDR3 length is 13 residues. The CDR3 DNA reads TGTGCCATCAGCGACAGACGGGACACTGAAGCTTTCTTT. It encodes CAISDRRDTEAFF.

This clone was recorded once. V gene TRBV6-5 combines with J gene TRBJ1-2, with 7 bases matching TRBD1. Germline V lookup: CDR1 MNHEY, CDR2 SVGAGI. The CDR3 has 15 amino acids. Trimming removed 7 bases from V and 6 bases from J; junction bases left unmatched: 14. The chain's CDR3 is CASKDLSGGIDGYTF. DNA for the CDR3: TGTGCCAGCAAGGATCTTTCAGGGGGGATAGATGGCTACACCTTC.

The chain links TRBV6-5 to TRBJ1-2, with 7 positions matching TRBD1. Germline lookup yields CDR1 MNHEY and CDR2 SVGAGI. This CDR3 has 14 residues. Trimming removed 6 bases from V and 5 bases from J; junction bases left unmatched: 9. This chain's CDR3 is CASRTMDRLYGYTF. The CDR3 region has the DNA TGTGCCAGCAGGACGATGGACAGGCTTTATGGCTACACCTTC.

The CDR3 here is CASSNRGNEKLFF. The CDR3 DNA reads TGCGCCAGCAGTAACAGGGGGAATGAAAAACTGTTTTTT. The V gene is TRBV4-3, the J gene TRBJ1-4; 8 bases are shared with TRBD1. The CDR3 totals 13 residues. Germline CDR1 reads LGHNA; CDR2 reads YSLEER. Unmatched junction bases numbered 2, after V lost 6 bases and J lost 5 bases.

The chain has TRBV2 and TRBJ2-7; 9 bases are a match to TRBD1. Germline CDR1 and CDR2: SNHLY and FYNNEI. J gave up 4 bases and V 4 bases, and 17 bases lay outside the gene matches. The CDR3 spans 18 residues. CDR3 in amino acids: CASSVSFPSGTGKYEQYF. The CDR3 region has the DNA TGTGCCAGCAGTGTTTCTTTCCCCTCCGGGACAGGGAAGTACGAGCAGTACTTC. The full variable domain, its missing parts supplied by reference TRBV2 and TRBJ2-7, is EPEVTQTPSHQVTQMGQEVILRCVPISNHLYFYWYRQILGQKVEFLVSFYNNEISEKSEIFDDQFSVERPDGSNFTLKIRSTKLEDSAMYFCASSVSFPSGTGKYEQYFGPGTRLTVT.

Remarks on this clone: The same CDR3 also results from other DNA sequences found in this sample. This chain uses TRBV5-1 with TRBJ2-7, with no clear D. V was pared by 4 bases and J by 3 bases, with 5 bases between. The CDR3 contains 11 residues. CDR1 SGHRS and CDR2 YFSETQ come from the germline V gene. For the CDR3, the DNA is TGCGCCAGCAGCGCCGGCTACGAGCAGTACTTC. This gives the protein CASSAGYEQYF. Full variable domain (missing parts from reference TRBV5-1 and TRBJ2-7): KAGVTQTPRYLIKTRGQQVTLSCSPISGHRSVSWYQQTPGQGLQFLFEYFSETQRNKGNFPGRFSGRQFSNSRSEMNVSTLELGDSALYLCASSAGYEQYFGPGTRLTVT.

The V and J genes are TRBV2 and TRBJ2-7, with 7 bases matching TRBD1. CDR1 and CDR2 (germline): SNHLY, FYNNEI. V lost 8 bases, J lost 3 bases, and 10 bases stayed unmatched. The CDR3 loop spans 14 amino acids. For the CDR3, the DNA is TGTGCCAGCTATCGCGCTGCAGGGGGCTACGAGCAGTACTTC. It encodes CASYRAAGGYEQYF.

On this clone: The sample contains more than one DNA sequence encoding this CDR3. The chain joins TRBV5-1 to TRBJ1-4, with D maybe TRBD1 (6 bases). With 0 bases removed from V and 0 bases from J, the gap between germline ends came to 6 bases. Looked up from germline, CDR1 is SGHRS and CDR2 is YFSETQ. The CDR3 sequence is 15 residues long. CDR3 sequence: CASSLAGATNEKLFF. The CDR3 coding sequence is TGCGCCAGCAGCTTGGCAGGGGCAACTAATGAAAAACTGTTTTTT. The full variable domain, completed using reference TRBV5-1 and TRBJ1-4, is KAGVTQTPRYLIKTRGQQVTLSCSPISGHRSVSWYQQTPGQGLQFLFEYFSETQRNKGNFPGRFSGRQFSNSRSEMNVSTLELGDSALYLCASSLAGATNEKLFFGSGTQLSVL.

The genes are TRBV11-1 and TRBJ1-1; weak D call: TRBD1 (6 bases). Germline V CDR1 and CDR2: SGHAT, FQDESV (reference sequence). The CDR3 has 18 residues. Trimming removed 5 bases from V and 1 base from J, with 23 bases in between. The CDR3 region is CASSPPDSLPARNTEAFF. Written as DNA, the CDR3 is TGTGCCAGCAGCCCACCGGACAGCCTTCCCGCTCGGAACACTGAAGCTTTCTTT.

In nucleotides, the CDR3 is TGTGCCAGCAGTTACCGCCCGGACAGTTTCAATGGCTACACCTTC. It codes for CASSYRPDSFNGYTF. The V and J genes are TRBV6-6 and TRBJ1-2; D possibly corresponds to TRBD1 (6 bases). V shed 2 bases and J shed 6 bases, with 16 bases lying between them. There are 15 residues in the CDR3. Looked up from germline, CDR1 is MNHNY and CDR2 is SVGAGI (reference sequence).

V is TRBV2 and J is TRBJ2-6, with TRBD2 as a possible D gene (5 bases). Germline CDR1 SNHLY, CDR2 FYNNEI. This CDR3 is 14 amino acids long. The DNA for the CDR3 is TGTGCTGGGGAGTCTACGTCTGGGGCCAACGTCCTGACTTTC. The encoded protein is CAGESTSGANVLTF. The full variable domain, rest sourced from reference TRBV2 and TRBJ2-6, is EPEVTQTPSHQVTQMGQEVILRCVPISNHLYFYWYRQILGQKVEFLVSFYNNEISEKSEIFDDQFSVERPDGSNFTLKIRSTKLEDSAMYFCAGESTSGANVLTFGAGSRLTVL.

The chain recombines TRBV27 with TRBJ2-5, with TRBD2 matching over 8 bases. There are 14 residues in the CDR3. Germline loops: CDR1 MNHEY, CDR2 SMNVEV (reference sequence). Unmatched junction bases numbered 3, after V lost 4 bases and J lost 2 bases. The CDR3 coding sequence is TGTGCCAGCAGTTCGAGCGGGGGTCAAGAGACCCAGTACTTC. Its protein is CASSSSGGQETQYF.